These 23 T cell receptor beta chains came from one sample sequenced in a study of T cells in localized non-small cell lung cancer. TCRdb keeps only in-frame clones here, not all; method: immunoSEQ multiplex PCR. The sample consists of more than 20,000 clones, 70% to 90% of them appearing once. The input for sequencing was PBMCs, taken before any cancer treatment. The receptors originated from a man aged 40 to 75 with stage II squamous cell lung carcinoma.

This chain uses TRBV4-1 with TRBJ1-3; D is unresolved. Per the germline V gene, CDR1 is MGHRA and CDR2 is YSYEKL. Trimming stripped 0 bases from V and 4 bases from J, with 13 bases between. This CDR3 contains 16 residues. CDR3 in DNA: TGCGCCAGCAGCCAAGATCTACTTTTCATAGGAAACACCATATATTTT. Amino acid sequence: CASSQDLLFIGNTIYF.

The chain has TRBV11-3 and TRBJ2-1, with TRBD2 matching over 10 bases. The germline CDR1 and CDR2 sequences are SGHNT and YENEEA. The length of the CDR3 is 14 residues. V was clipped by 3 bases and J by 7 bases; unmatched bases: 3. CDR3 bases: TGTGCCAGCAGCTTGGCTAGCGGGAGAAATGAGCAGTTCTTC. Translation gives CASSLASGRNEQFF.

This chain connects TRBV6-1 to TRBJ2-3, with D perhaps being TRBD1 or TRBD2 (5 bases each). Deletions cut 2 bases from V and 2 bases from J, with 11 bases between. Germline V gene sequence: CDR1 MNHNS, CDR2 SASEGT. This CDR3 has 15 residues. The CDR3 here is CASSENEGTTDTQYF. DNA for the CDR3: TGTGCCAGCAGTGAAAACGAGGGGACCACAGATACGCAGTATTTT.

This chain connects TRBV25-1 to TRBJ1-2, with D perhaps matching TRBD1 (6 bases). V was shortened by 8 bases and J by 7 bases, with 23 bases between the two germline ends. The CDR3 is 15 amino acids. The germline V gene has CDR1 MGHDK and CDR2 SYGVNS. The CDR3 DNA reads TGTGCCAGCTCCCGGGGGGCTACTTCGGTCTCTGGCTACACCTTC. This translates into CASSRGATSVSGYTF.

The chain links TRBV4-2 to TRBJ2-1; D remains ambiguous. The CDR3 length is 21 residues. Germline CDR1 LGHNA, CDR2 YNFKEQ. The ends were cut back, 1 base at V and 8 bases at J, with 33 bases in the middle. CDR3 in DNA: TGTGCCAGCAGCCAAGCCCTCCCGCCGTGGAAGCTACCCCGTTACCATTATGAGCAGTTCTTC. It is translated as CASSQALPPWKLPRYHYEQFF.

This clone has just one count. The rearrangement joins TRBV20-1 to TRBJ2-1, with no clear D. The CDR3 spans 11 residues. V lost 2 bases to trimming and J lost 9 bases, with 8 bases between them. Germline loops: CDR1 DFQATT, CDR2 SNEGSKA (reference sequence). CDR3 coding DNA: TGCAGTGCTAGACTAACGGGTGAGCAGTTCTTC. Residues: CSARLTGEQFF.

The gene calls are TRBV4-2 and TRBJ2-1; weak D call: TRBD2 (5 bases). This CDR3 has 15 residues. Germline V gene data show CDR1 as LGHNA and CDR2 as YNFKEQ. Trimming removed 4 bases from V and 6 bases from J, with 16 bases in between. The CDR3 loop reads CASSPWTLEGNEQFF. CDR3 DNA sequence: TGTGCCAGCAGCCCCTGGACCTTAGAGGGCAATGAGCAGTTCTTC.

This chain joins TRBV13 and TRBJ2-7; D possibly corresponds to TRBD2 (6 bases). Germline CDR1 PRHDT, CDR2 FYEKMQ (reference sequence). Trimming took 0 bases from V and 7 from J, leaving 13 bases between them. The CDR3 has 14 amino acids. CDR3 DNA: TGTGCCAGCAGCTTAGGGTCGGCGGGGAAGGAGCAGTACTTC. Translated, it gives CASSLGSAGKEQYF. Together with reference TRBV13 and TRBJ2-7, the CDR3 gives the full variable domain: AAGVIQSPRHLIKEKRETATLKCYPIPRHDTVYWYQQGPGQDPQFLISFYEKMQSDKGSIPDRFSAQQFSDYHSELNMSSLELGDSALYFCASSLGSAGKEQYFGPGTRLTVT.

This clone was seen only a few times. CDR3 nucleotide sequence: TGTGCCAGCAGCTTAGTCGGAATAGCGGTCTCCTACGAGCAGTACTTC. Translating gives CASSLVGIAVSYEQYF. The chain has TRBV11-2 and TRBJ2-7; perhaps TRBD2 as D (6 bases). This CDR3 is built from 16 residues. V was shortened by 1 base and J by 0 bases, with 13 bases between the two germline ends. Germline V lookup: CDR1 SGHAT, CDR2 FQNNGV.

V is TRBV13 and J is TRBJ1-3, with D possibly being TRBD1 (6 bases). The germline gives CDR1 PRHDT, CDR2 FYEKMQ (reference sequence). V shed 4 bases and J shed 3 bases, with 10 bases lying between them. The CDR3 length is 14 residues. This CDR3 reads CASSSGVGGNTIYF. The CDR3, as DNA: TGTGCCAGCAGCTCAGGGGTAGGTGGAAACACCATATATTTT.

The DNA for the CDR3 is TGTGCCAGCAGCTTAATCACCGGGGCCCAGTACTTC. Protein: CASSLITGAQYF. This chain uses TRBV5-6 with TRBJ2-5; D possibly corresponds to TRBD2 (5 bases). Germline V gene lookup returns CDR1 SGHDT and CDR2 YYEEEE. This CDR3 is built from 12 residues. Between the trimmed V and J ends, which lost 2 bases and 9 bases, there was a span of 11 bases.

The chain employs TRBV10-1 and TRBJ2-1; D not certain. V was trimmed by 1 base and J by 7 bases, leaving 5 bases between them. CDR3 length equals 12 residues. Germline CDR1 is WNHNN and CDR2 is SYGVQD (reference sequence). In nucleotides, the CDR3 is TGCGCCAGCAGTGAGTATGGGAATGAGCAGTTCTTC. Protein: CASSEYGNEQFF.

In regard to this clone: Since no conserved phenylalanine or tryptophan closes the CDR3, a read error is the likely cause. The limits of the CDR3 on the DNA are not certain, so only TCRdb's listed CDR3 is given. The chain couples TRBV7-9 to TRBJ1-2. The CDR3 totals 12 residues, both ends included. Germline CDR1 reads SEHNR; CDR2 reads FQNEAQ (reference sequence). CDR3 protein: CASSSPQGRPSL.

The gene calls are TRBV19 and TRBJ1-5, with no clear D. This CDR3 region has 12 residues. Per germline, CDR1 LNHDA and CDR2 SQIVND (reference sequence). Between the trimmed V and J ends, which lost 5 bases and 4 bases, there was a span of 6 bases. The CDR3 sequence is CASSQGNQPQHF. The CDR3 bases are TGTGCCAGTAGTCAAGGGAATCAGCCCCAGCATTTT.

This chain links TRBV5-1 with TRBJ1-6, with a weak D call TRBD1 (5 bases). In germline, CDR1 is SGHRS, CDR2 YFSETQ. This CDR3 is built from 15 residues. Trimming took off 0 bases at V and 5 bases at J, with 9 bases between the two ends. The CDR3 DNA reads TGCGCCAGCAGCTTGGCTCTGGGACATAATTCACCCCTCCACTTT. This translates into CASSLALGHNSPLHF.

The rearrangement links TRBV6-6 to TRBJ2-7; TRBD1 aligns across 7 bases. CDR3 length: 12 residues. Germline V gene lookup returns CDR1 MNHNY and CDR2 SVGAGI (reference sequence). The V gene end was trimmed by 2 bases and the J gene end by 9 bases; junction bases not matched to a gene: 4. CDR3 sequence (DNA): TGTGCCAGCAGTTACGGACAGGAGACGCAGTACTTC. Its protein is CASSYGQETQYF.

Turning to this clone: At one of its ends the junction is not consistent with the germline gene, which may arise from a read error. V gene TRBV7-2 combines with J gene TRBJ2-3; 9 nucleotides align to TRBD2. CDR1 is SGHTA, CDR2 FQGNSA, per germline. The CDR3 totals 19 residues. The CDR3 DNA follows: TGTGGGGTAGAGGACCCATCCTCTAGCGGGGAGGCTAGCACAGATGCGCAGTATTTT. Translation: CGVEDPSSSGEASTDAQYF.

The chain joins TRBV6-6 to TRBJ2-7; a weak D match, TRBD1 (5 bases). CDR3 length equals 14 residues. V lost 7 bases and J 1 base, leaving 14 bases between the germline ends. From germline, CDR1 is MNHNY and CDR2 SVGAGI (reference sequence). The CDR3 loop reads CASTHWGKSYEQYF. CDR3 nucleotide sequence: TGTGCCAGCACCCACTGGGGCAAATCCTACGAGCAGTACTTC.

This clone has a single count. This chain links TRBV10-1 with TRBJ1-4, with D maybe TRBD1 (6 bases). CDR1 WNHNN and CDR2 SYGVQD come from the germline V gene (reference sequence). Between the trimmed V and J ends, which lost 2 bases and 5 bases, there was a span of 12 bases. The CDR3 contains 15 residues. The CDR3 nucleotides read TGCGCCAGCAGTGAGATGGGTGACAGGAATGAAAAACTGTTTTTT. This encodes CASSEMGDRNEKLFF.

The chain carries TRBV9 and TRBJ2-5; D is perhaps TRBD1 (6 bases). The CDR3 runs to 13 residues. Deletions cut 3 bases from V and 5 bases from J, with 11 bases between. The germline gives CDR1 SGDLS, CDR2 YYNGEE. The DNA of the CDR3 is TGTGCCAGCAGCGGCACGAGGGGGGAGACCCAGTACTTC. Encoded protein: CASSGTRGETQYF.

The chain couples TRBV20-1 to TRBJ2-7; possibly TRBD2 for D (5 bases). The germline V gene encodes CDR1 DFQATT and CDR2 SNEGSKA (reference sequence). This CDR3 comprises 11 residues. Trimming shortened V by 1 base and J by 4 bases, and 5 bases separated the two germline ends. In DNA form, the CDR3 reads TGCAGTGCTAGAGGGGAGTACGAGCAGTACTTC. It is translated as CSARGEYEQYF.

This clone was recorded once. CDR3 coding DNA: TGTGCCAGCAGCTTACACAACAGGGAGATGGAAGCTTTCTTT. It yields the protein CASSLHNREMEAFF. The chain couples TRBV11-2 to TRBJ1-1, with D possibly being TRBD1 (6 bases). The germline V gene encodes CDR1 SGHAT and CDR2 FQNNGV. V dropped 2 bases and J dropped 8 bases, with 15 bases sitting between them. This CDR3 region has 14 residues.

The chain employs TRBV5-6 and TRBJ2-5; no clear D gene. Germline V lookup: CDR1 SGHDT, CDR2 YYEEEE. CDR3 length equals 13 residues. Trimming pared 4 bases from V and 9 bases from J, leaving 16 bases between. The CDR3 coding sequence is TGTGCCAGCAGCCGAGGAAGGTTGGAGCCCCAGTACTTC. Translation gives CASSRGRLEPQYF.